The T cell receptor (beta chain) under discussion was sequenced for a study of T cells in Graves' hyperthyroidism and ophthalmopathy. Study observations and caveats: The majority of expanded thyroid clonotypes above 0.001 also appeared in blood. Ophthalmopathy was distinguished from stable hyperthyroidism by 13 V-J signatures. The model forecast ophthalmopathy, anticipating it by a median about six months before onset.

TCR beta CDR3 region amplification was performed from RNA transcripts. First-round RT-PCR targeting the TCR CDR3 was performed with the HTBI primer set. TCRdb independently ran MiXCR on the multiplex PCR reads; one entry per CDR3 protein. The profile shows a few hundred thousand distinct CDR3 sequences, 15% to 17% of them singletons. This clonotype has a handful of counts. The antigen remains unidentified. A read error may be the cause here, since a much bigger clone is one base away. Each diagnosis was grounded in clinical symptoms, serum thyroxine and TRAb, thyroid ultrasound, and orbital computed tomography. The germline gives CDR1 SGHKS, CDR2 YYEKEE (reference sequence). The CDR3 has 16 residues.

Sequenced sample: blood. The chain has TRBV5-5 and TRBJ1-1; D might be TRBD1 (5 bases). The source of this sequence is a woman in her twenties or thirties with Graves' hyperthyroidism. CDR3 bases: TGTGTCAGCAGCTTGGGGCAGGACCGATTGGGCACTGAAGCTTTCTTT. Translated: CVSSLGQDRLGTEAFF. Based on the CDR3 plus reference TRBV5-5 and TRBJ1-1, the full variable domain is DAGVTQSPTHLIKTRGQQVTLRCSPISGHKSVSWYQQVLGQGPQFIFQYYEKEERGRGNFPDRFSARQFPNYSSELNVNALLLGDSALYLCVSSLGQDRLGTEAFFGQGTRLTVV.